The clone carrying this T cell receptor (beta chain) showed up just once. This entry is derived from a study of blood T cell repertoires in COVID-19. Overall study: COVID-19 samples from acute and convalescent phases originated in the United States, Italy and Spain. PBMCs, B-cell-depleted T cells, or T cells were the source of the cDNA or gDNA that made up the material.

Germline lookup yields CDR1 LNHNV and CDR2 YYDKDF (reference sequence). The CDR3 loop spans 17 amino acids. V was shortened by 3 bases and J by 7 bases, with 22 bases between the two germline ends. In the authors' methods: Researchers report that nucleated cell counts were estimated from reference gene primer amplification. The protocol was immunoSEQ multiplex PCR, while the TCRdb copy is restricted to in-frame clones and leaves out a portion. That table supplies the V and J calls and clone size; D and trimming were determined from the DNA. The table has 35,000 to 45,000 clones, 88% seen once. Sequencing was performed on peripheral blood. The chain employs TRBV15 and TRBJ1-5; a possible D gene is TRBD1 (6 bases). This receptor was obtained from a man between 65 and 85 years old with acute or convalescent COVID-19. CDR3 nucleotides: TGTGCCACCAGCAGTGTCCTCTCCGGGGGGGCTCACCAGCCCCAGCATTTT. The encoded protein is CATSSVLSGGAHQPQHF.